Sequencing of this T cell receptor (beta chain) was carried out in a study of cytomegalovirus exposure and HLA in healthy donors. Study-level background: In an early release, HLA-typed donors contributed about 80 million unique TCR sequences.

The PCR made use of 60 Vbeta and 13 Jbeta primers. The data were produced by immunoSEQ multiplex PCR, yet TCRdb's version contains in-frame clones alone and is incomplete. The table lists around 100,000 clones, around four fifths of them singletons. As to this clone: Antigen unknown.

Study outcomes and limitations: A reported reduction in N-insertions relative to the approximately 600-donor mean was seen in an Asian-associated ancestry cluster in a later analysis. Data from an earlier analysis indicated that most TCR beta V segments were productive either about 90% or about 30% of the time.

The sequence was obtained from a man aged 25-45 years in good health and CMV-seropositive. Source material: PBMCs.

CDR3 sequence (DNA): TGTGCCAGCAGTAGCCCGACTAGCGGGAGGTGGGATGAGCAGTTCTTC. It is translated as CASSSPTSGRWDEQFF. This chain connects TRBV28 to TRBJ2-1, with 13 bases aligning to TRBD2. The CDR3 runs 16 residues. Trimming cost V 5 bases and J 8 bases; bases outside gene matches: 9. Germline V CDR1 and CDR2: MDHEN, SYDVKM.